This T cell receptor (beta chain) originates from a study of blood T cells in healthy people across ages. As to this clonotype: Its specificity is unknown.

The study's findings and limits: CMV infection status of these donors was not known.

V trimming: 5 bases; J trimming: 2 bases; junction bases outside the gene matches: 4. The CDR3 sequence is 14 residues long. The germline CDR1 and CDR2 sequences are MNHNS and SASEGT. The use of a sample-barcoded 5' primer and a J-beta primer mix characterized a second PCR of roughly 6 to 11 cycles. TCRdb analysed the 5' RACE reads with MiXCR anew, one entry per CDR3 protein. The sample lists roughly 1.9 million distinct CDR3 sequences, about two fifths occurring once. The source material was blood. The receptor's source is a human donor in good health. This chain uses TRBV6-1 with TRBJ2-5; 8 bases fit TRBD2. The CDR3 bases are TGTGCCAGCAGTTTACTAGCGGAACAAGAGACCCAGTACTTC. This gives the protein CASSLLAEQETQYF.